Below, 20 T cell receptor beta chains from the same sample are listed, as sequenced in a study of control samples from healthy donors and cancer patients. Using immunoSEQ multiplex PCR, the repertoire was profiled, and TCRdb retains in-frame clones only, with some absent. Here the sample spans around 190,000 clones, around 87% being singletons. Sequences were obtained from blood. The receptors here all came from a woman aged 45 to 65 in good health.

The V and J genes are TRBV7-3 and TRBJ2-7; 8 bases line up with TRBD1. The CDR3 is 14 amino acids. Germline values: CDR1 SGHTA, CDR2 FQGTGA. Unmatched junction bases numbered 7, after V lost 4 bases and J lost 5 bases. The CDR3 coding sequence is TGTGCCAGCAGCTCTACAGGGGGTGCAAACGAGCAGTACTTC. It specifies CASSSTGGANEQYF.

This clone was seen only a few times. Other DNA sequences in the sample encode the same CDR3. This chain uses TRBV7-9 with TRBJ1-6; tentative D call: TRBD1 (6 bases). This CDR3 is built from 14 residues. The V and J ends lost 3 bases and 10 bases respectively, with 13 bases between them. Germline CDR1 and CDR2: SEHNR and FQNEAQ (reference sequence). CDR3 region: CASSLDSGVSPLHF. In DNA form, the CDR3 reads TGTGCCAGCAGCTTGGACTCAGGGGTCTCACCCCTCCACTTT.

The chain employs TRBV3-1 (or the pseudogene TRBV3-2) and TRBJ2-3, with TRBD2 matching 9 bases. Trimming at V came to 0 bases and at J to 4 bases, leaving 14 bases not matched to a gene. The length of the CDR3 is 19 residues. The germline CDR1 and CDR2 sequences are LGHDT and YNNKEL (reference sequence). Here the CDR3 DNA reads TGTGCCAGCAGCCAAGACCTGGGGAAAGCGGGGGGTACGCCAGATACGCAGTATTTT. Protein product: CASSQDLGKAGGTPDTQYF.

This clone was seen once. This chain connects TRBV5-8 to TRBJ2-5; D is undetermined. The CDR3 spans 13 residues. In germline, CDR1 is SGHTS, CDR2 YDEGEE. Trimming took off 0 bases at V and 3 bases at J, with 6 bases between the two ends. The DNA of the CDR3 is TGTGCCAGCAGCTTGGGGATTAAAGAGACCCAGTACTTC. It is translated as CASSLGIKETQYF.

This clone was recorded only once. V and J are TRBV5-5 and TRBJ2-2, with 8 bases lining up with TRBD2. This CDR3 comprises 17 residues. Germline-derived CDR1 and CDR2 are SGHKS and YYEKEE (reference sequence). V shed 0 bases, J shed 3 bases, and the junction held 7 bases outside the gene matches. The CDR3 nucleotides are TGTGCCAGCAGCTTGGCTGTCGGGAGGGCGGACACCGGGGAGCTGTTTTTT. Residues: CASSLAVGRADTGELFF.

The chain joins TRBV15 to TRBJ2-3; D not certain. V shed 5 bases and J shed 1 base, with 4 bases lying between them. The length of the CDR3 is 12 residues. The V gene's germline CDR1 is LNHNV and CDR2 YYDKDF (reference sequence). CDR3 in DNA: TGTGCCACCAGCGAGGGCACAGATACGCAGTATTTT. Amino acid sequence: CATSEGTDTQYF.

The V and J genes are TRBV28 and TRBJ1-2; the D gene is possibly TRBD1 (6 bases). V was clipped by 6 bases and J by 4 bases, with 21 bases between them. The CDR3 is 16 residues long. Germline-derived CDR1 and CDR2 are MDHEN and SYDVKM. The CDR3 spells CASRTHGGSPTYGYTF. CDR3 sequence (DNA): TGTGCCAGCAGAACCCACGGGGGCTCCCCGACCTATGGCTACACCTTC.

This chain connects TRBV6-5 to TRBJ1-1; a weak D match, TRBD1 (6 bases). V lost 1 base to trimming and J lost 2 bases, with 14 bases between them. Germline-derived CDR1 and CDR2 are MNHEY and SVGAGI. The length of the CDR3 is 16 residues. The CDR3, as DNA: TGTGCCAGCAGTTACTTACCGGGACAAAGAAACACTGAAGCTTTCTTT. Its translation is CASSYLPGQRNTEAFF.

V gene TRBV28 combines with J gene TRBJ2-5, with D perhaps being TRBD1 or TRBD2 (5 bases each). The ends were cut back, 5 bases at V and 4 bases at J, with 11 bases in the middle. This CDR3 has 13 amino acids. The germline V gene encodes CDR1 MDHEN and CDR2 SYDVKM. CDR3 in DNA: TGTGCCAGCAGTGAGGCCGGGACAGAGACCCAGTACTTC. Residues: CASSEAGTETQYF.

The rearrangement links TRBV24-1 to TRBJ1-2, with D possibly matching TRBD1 (6 bases). Germline values: CDR1 KGHDR, CDR2 SFDVKD. CDR3 size: 16 residues. With 4 bases removed from V and 4 bases from J, the gap between germline ends came to 18 bases. CDR3 nucleotide sequence: TGTGCCACCAGTGACCCTAAGGGGGGGCCTCTCTATGGCTACACCTTC. Translated, it gives CATSDPKGGPLYGYTF.

The rearrangement joins TRBV28 to TRBJ1-1; 9 nucleotides agree with TRBD1. Looked up from germline, CDR1 is MDHEN and CDR2 is SYDVKM. The CDR3 runs 14 residues. The V segment lost 5 bases and the J segment 8 bases; nucleotides outside the gene matches: 9. The CDR3 reads CASSGRTGVGEAFF. CDR3 nucleotide sequence: TGTGCCAGCAGTGGTAGGACAGGGGTAGGGGAAGCTTTCTTT.

The chain couples TRBV6-2 or TRBV6-3 to TRBJ2-1, with D maybe TRBD1 (5 bases). From germline, CDR1 is MNHEY and CDR2 SVGEGT. This CDR3 spans 14 amino acids. Trimming shortened V by 6 bases and J by 4 bases, and 13 bases separated the two germline ends. CDR3 in DNA: TGTGCCAGCAGCGACCTGGGGCTTTACAATGAGCAGTTCTTC. It yields the protein CASSDLGLYNEQFF.

This chain's CDR3 is CASSKDRNYGYTF. The CDR3, as DNA: TGTGCCAGCAGCAAGGACAGAAACTATGGCTACACCTTC. This chain uses TRBV9 with TRBJ1-2, with a tentative D call TRBD1 (6 bases). V lost 4 bases to trimming and J lost 2 bases, with 9 bases between them. CDR1 and CDR2 from the germline V gene are SGDLS and YYNGEE. CDR3 length: 13 amino acids.

The chain uses TRBV28 and TRBJ2-5, with TRBD1 matching 10 bases. V was clipped by 4 bases and J by 2 bases; unmatched bases: 7. The CDR3 sequence is 16 residues long. Per the germline V gene, CDR1 is MDHEN and CDR2 is SYDVKM. The CDR3 is CASSSRDRGIQETQYF. The CDR3 nucleotides read TGTGCCAGCAGTTCCCGGGACAGGGGAATTCAAGAGACCCAGTACTTC.

The chain joins TRBV6-5 to TRBJ2-2; the D gene could be TRBD1 or TRBD2 (5 bases each). This CDR3 has 13 amino acids. V gave up 6 bases and J gave up 6 bases, with 11 bases separating them. Germline V CDR1 and CDR2: MNHEY, SVGAGI. The CDR3 loop is CASRKGTPGELFF. CDR3 coding DNA: TGTGCCAGCAGAAAAGGGACCCCCGGGGAGCTGTTTTTT.

The chain has TRBV29-1 and TRBJ1-3; D gene unclear. Germline CDR1 is SQVTM and CDR2 is ANQGSEA. V lost 4 bases, J lost 4 bases, and 20 bases lay in between. The CDR3 covers 16 residues. CDR3 DNA: TGCAGCGTTGCTGAACGGAATCCTTGGAGCGGAAACACCATATATTTT. It codes for CSVAERNPWSGNTIYF.

The V and J genes are TRBV28 and TRBJ1-2; D remains unclear. The V gene lost 6 bases and the J gene lost 1 base, with 15 bases spanning the gap. The CDR3 is 15 residues long. The germline V gene encodes CDR1 MDHEN and CDR2 SYDVKM. The CDR3, as DNA: TGTGCCAGCAGCCGTATCGCAGGTATTAACTATGGCTACACCTTC. This sequence encodes CASSRIAGINYGYTF.

By proportion, this clone is medium-sized. The chain uses TRBV25-1 and TRBJ2-7; D might be TRBD1 (5 bases). The V gene's germline CDR1 is MGHDK and CDR2 SYGVNS. The ends were cut back, 4 bases at V and 5 bases at J, with 9 bases in the middle. The CDR3 is 12 residues long. The CDR3 nucleotides are TGTGCCAGCAGTGCCCAGGGTCACGAGCAGTACTTC. Translation: CASSAQGHEQYF.

This chain connects TRBV11-2 to TRBJ2-3; D possibly corresponds to TRBD1 (5 bases). The V end was cut by 3 bases, the J end by 1 base, with 20 bases between. CDR3 length: 18 residues. Germline V gene data show CDR1 as SGHAT and CDR2 as FQNNGV. CDR3 amino acids: CASSFVLGQGPGTDTQYF. The CDR3 nucleotides are TGTGCCAGCAGCTTCGTCCTTGGCCAGGGCCCAGGCACAGATACGCAGTATTTT.

The rearrangement joins TRBV5-4 to TRBJ1-1, with 8 bases identical to TRBD1. Per germline, CDR1 SGHNT and CDR2 YYREEE (reference sequence). The CDR3 runs to 14 residues. Unmatched junction bases numbered 8, after V lost 4 bases and J lost 6 bases. The CDR3 DNA reads as TGTGCCAGCAGCGCCCGTCAGGGGGCCGCTGAAGCTTTCTTT. This translates into CASSARQGAAEAFF.